The 30 T cell receptor beta chains below were found in one sample sequenced in a study of cytomegalovirus exposure and HLA in healthy donors. The PCR was carried out with 60 Vbeta primers and 13 Jbeta primers. Profiled with immunoSEQ multiplex PCR; TCRdb holds only in-frame clones, not every one. In the table there are around 85,000 clones, 80% of which are singletons. Sequenced material: PBMCs. The receptors originated from a man in his fifties in good health and CMV-seropositive.

For the CDR3, the DNA is TGTGCCAGCAGTGAATGGAGGGGCGCTCAACTCGGGGAGCTGTTTTTT. Encoded protein: CASSEWRGAQLGELFF. The chain couples TRBV6-1 to TRBJ2-2; a weak D match, TRBD2 (6 bases). The CDR3 contains 16 residues. With 2 bases removed from V and 7 bases from J, the gap between germline ends came to 17 bases. Germline V gene sequence: CDR1 MNHNS, CDR2 SASEGT.

The V call is TRBV27, the J call TRBJ2-3, with D perhaps matching TRBD1 (6 bases). The germline V gene has CDR1 MNHEY and CDR2 SMNVEV (reference sequence). V was trimmed by 6 bases and J by 2 bases, leaving 18 bases between them. The length of the CDR3 is 16 residues. CDR3 sequence reads: CASRPSPGHSTDTQYF. The CDR3 nucleotides read TGTGCCAGCAGACCCTCTCCGGGACACTCCACAGATACGCAGTATTTT.

The chain has TRBV19 and TRBJ2-1; possibly TRBD1 for D (5 bases). Germline V lookup: CDR1 LNHDA, CDR2 SQIVND (reference sequence). Trimming removed 3 bases at V and 10 bases at J, with 16 bases between. The CDR3 is 14 residues long. CDR3 nucleotide sequence: TGTGCCAGTAGTATTCCTGGGGCAGGGCGCGAGCAGTTCTTC. This sequence encodes CASSIPGAGREQFF.

This clone was picked up a small number of times. This sequence joins TRBV6-1 and TRBJ2-1; 12 nucleotides match TRBD2. This CDR3 is built from 15 residues. Trimming took 1 base from V and 7 from J; bases not matched to a gene: 2. Germline V lookup: CDR1 MNHNS, CDR2 SASEGT. DNA for the CDR3: TGTGCCAGCAGTGAAGGACTAGCGGGAGTGAATGAGCAGTTCTTC. It is translated as CASSEGLAGVNEQFF.

The chain is built from TRBV9 and TRBJ2-2, with D perhaps matching TRBD1 (5 bases). Trimming took 3 bases from V and 3 from J, leaving 15 bases between them. CDR3 length: 16 amino acids. Germline V gene sequence: CDR1 SGDLS, CDR2 YYNGEE. The CDR3 spells CASSGGLGQYTGELFF. CDR3 nucleotides: TGTGCCAGCAGCGGAGGTCTGGGGCAGTACACCGGGGAGCTGTTTTTT. Full variable domain (missing parts from reference TRBV9 and TRBJ2-2): DSGVTQTPKHLITATGQRVTLRCSPRSGDLSVYWYQQSLDQGLQFLIQYYNGEERAKGNILERFSAQQFPDLHSELNLSSLELGDSALYFCASSGGLGQYTGELFFGEGSRLTVL.

The chain has TRBV11-2 and TRBJ2-1; 7 bases match TRBD1. The CDR3 contains 17 residues. Germline V gene lookup returns CDR1 SGHAT and CDR2 FQNNGV. V gave up 4 bases and J gave up 0 bases; unmatched junction bases: 9. For the CDR3, the DNA is TGTGCCAGCAGCTCCCCCCCGGGACAGAGCTCCTACAATGAGCAGTTCTTC. Its translation is CASSSPPGQSSYNEQFF.

The chain links TRBV4-3 to TRBJ2-5; D is perhaps TRBD1 (5 bases). Germline V CDR1 and CDR2: LGHNA, YSLEER. Trimming shortened V by 0 bases and J by 5 bases, and 13 bases separated the two germline ends. The CDR3 covers 15 residues. The CDR3 here is CASSQDQGRVETQYF. In DNA, the CDR3 is TGCGCCAGCAGCCAAGATCAGGGTAGGGTGGAGACCCAGTACTTC.

The CDR3 nucleotides are TGCGCCAGCTCCCCGCCCGGGGGAGGCTATGGCTACACCTTC. This codes for CASSPPGGGYGYTF. The chain carries TRBV5-1 and TRBJ1-2; a possible D gene is TRBD1 (5 bases). Trimming removed 7 bases at V and 4 bases at J, with 17 bases between. CDR1 is SGHRS, CDR2 YFSETQ, per germline. The CDR3 extends over 14 amino acids.

This chain uses TRBV19 with TRBJ2-7; 7 nucleotides match TRBD1. The germline gives CDR1 LNHDA, CDR2 SQIVND (reference sequence). V dropped 5 bases and J dropped 0; count of bases not matched to a gene: 4. The CDR3 spans 14 residues. CDR3 coding DNA: TGTGCCAGTAGTGTCGGGACAGCCTCCTACGAGCAGTACTTC. Protein sequence: CASSVGTASYEQYF.

The V call is TRBV29-1, the J call TRBJ1-3; D is unclear. Germline loops: CDR1 SQVTM, CDR2 ANQGSEA. V lost 5 bases and J lost 5, with 13 bases in between. There are 13 residues in the CDR3. The CDR3 DNA is TGCAGCGTTCGAAGGGCGGGAAGAAACACCATATATTTT. Translating it yields CSVRRAGRNTIYF.

The V gene is TRBV19, the J gene TRBJ2-5; D is possibly TRBD1 (6 bases). This CDR3 contains 12 residues. Per the germline V gene, CDR1 is LNHDA and CDR2 is SQIVND (reference sequence). The V and J ends lost 5 bases and 7 bases respectively, with 11 bases between them. In DNA, the CDR3 is TGTGCCAGTAGTTACAGGGAAGGGACCCAGTACTTC. Its translation is CASSYREGTQYF.

J is TRBJ1-2 and V is TRBV6-1, with D tentatively TRBD1 (5 bases). The CDR3 runs 15 residues. V lost 2 bases and J 0 bases, leaving 10 bases between the germline ends. Germline V CDR1 and CDR2: MNHNS, SASEGT. The CDR3 is CASSELGAANYGYTF. The CDR3 bases are TGTGCCAGCAGTGAACTAGGGGCAGCTAACTATGGCTACACCTTC.

Only a few counts were recorded for this clone. The chain is built from TRBV4-1 and TRBJ2-3, with TRBD2 identical over 9 bases. CDR1 and CDR2 from the germline V gene are MGHRA and YSYEKL. Unmatched junction bases numbered 17, after V lost 0 bases and J lost 1 base. CDR3 length equals 21 residues. CDR3 region: CASSQDKAIAGDFGGTDTQYF. The CDR3 bases are TGCGCCAGCAGCCAAGATAAGGCGATAGCGGGAGATTTTGGTGGCACAGATACGCAGTATTTT.

Here the CDR3 reads CASSQVHNQPQHF. CDR3 sequence (DNA): TGTGCCAGCAGCCAAGTCCACAATCAGCCCCAGCATTTT. This chain joins TRBV4-2 and TRBJ1-5, with D unresolved. CDR3 length: 13 amino acids. V was shortened by 1 base and J by 3 bases, with 4 bases between the two germline ends. Germline V CDR1 and CDR2: LGHNA, YNFKEQ.

The chain couples TRBV4-3 to TRBJ2-1; D uncertain. V dropped 0 bases and J dropped 7 bases, with 16 bases sitting between them. Germline V gene data show CDR1 as LGHNA and CDR2 as YSLEER. The CDR3 loop spans 16 amino acids. The CDR3 reads CASSQDRWRGGNEQFF. DNA for the CDR3: TGCGCCAGCAGCCAAGATAGGTGGAGAGGTGGGAATGAGCAGTTCTTC.

J is TRBJ2-3 and V is TRBV4-1; D is possibly TRBD1 (6 bases). V dropped 0 bases and J dropped 4 bases, with 11 bases sitting between them. Germline V CDR1 and CDR2: MGHRA, YSYEKL. This CDR3 comprises 15 residues. Written as DNA, the CDR3 is TGCGCCAGCAGCCAAGAGGAAACAGGGTCAGATACGCAGTATTTT. This sequence encodes CASSQEETGSDTQYF.

This clone was seen just once. The CDR3 sequence: CAISDGTGGIGELFF. The CDR3 nucleotides are TGTGCCATCAGTGACGGGACAGGGGGCATCGGGGAGCTGTTTTTT. The chain links TRBV10-3 to TRBJ2-2; 12 bases are a match to TRBD1. V was pared by 3 bases and J by 7 bases, with 3 bases of the junction left unmatched. CDR1 ENHRY and CDR2 SYGVKD come from the germline V gene. This CDR3 is 15 amino acids long.

This clone has just a few counts. CDR3 DNA: TGTGCCAGTAGTATACGAGGGCGGGAGGGGTACAATGAGCAGTTCTTC. Encoded protein: CASSIRGREGYNEQFF. This chain links TRBV19 with TRBJ2-1, with 9 bases aligning to TRBD2. This CDR3 region has 16 residues. Trimming removed 2 bases from V and 4 bases from J; junction bases left unmatched: 6. From germline, CDR1 is LNHDA and CDR2 SQIVND (reference sequence). Variable domain in full (rest from reference TRBV19 and TRBJ2-1): DGGITQSPKYLFRKEGQNVTLSCEQNLNHDAMYWYRQDPGQGLRLIYYSQIVNDFQKGDIAEGYSVSREKKESFPLTVTSAQKNPTAFYLCASSIRGREGYNEQFFGPGTRLTVL.

The chain combines TRBV7-6 with TRBJ2-7; no definite D call. Germline values: CDR1 SGHVS, CDR2 FNYEAQ. V dropped 4 bases and J dropped 2 bases, with 12 bases sitting between them. The CDR3 is 14 residues long. The CDR3, as DNA: TGTGCCAGCAGCTCCCTTCCCGACACCTACGAGCAGTACTTC. It yields the protein CASSSLPDTYEQYF.

V gene TRBV21-1 combines with J gene TRBJ1-1. TRBV21-1 is reported as a pseudogene. CDR3 length: 12 amino acids. In nucleotides, the CDR3 is TGTGCCAGCAGTTCTCTAGGCACTGAAGCTTTCTTT. This gives the protein CASSSLGTEAFF.

The rearrangement uses TRBV5-1 and TRBJ1-5; D possibly corresponds to TRBD1 (6 bases). This CDR3 region has 13 residues. The germline V gene has CDR1 SGHRS and CDR2 YFSETQ. The ends were cut back, 2 bases at V and 9 bases at J, with 12 bases in the middle. CDR3 in DNA: TGCGCCAGCAGCTTTACAGGGATTACGCCCCAGCATTTT. This sequence encodes CASSFTGITPQHF. Full variable domain (remainder filled in from reference TRBV5-1 and TRBJ1-5): KAGVTQTPRYLIKTRGQQVTLSCSPISGHRSVSWYQQTPGQGLQFLFEYFSETQRNKGNFPGRFSGRQFSNSRSEMNVSTLELGDSALYLCASSFTGITPQHFGDGTRLSIL.

V usage is TRBV10-3 and J usage is TRBJ2-7, with TRBD1 identical over 7 bases. Germline CDR1 is ENHRY and CDR2 is SYGVKD. The CDR3 has 12 amino acids. V shed 8 bases, J shed 3 bases, and the junction held 4 bases outside the gene matches. The CDR3 bases are TGTGCCATCGCTCGGACAGGCTACGAGCAGTACTTC. Encoded protein: CAIARTGYEQYF.

This chain uses TRBV19 with TRBJ1-1; D unresolved. The germline V gene encodes CDR1 LNHDA and CDR2 SQIVND (reference sequence). The CDR3 loop spans 13 amino acids. V lost 10 bases and J 4 bases, leaving 16 bases between the germline ends. The DNA for the CDR3 is TGTGCCACCCCGGCTACCGAGGGCACTGAAGCTTTCTTT. Its translation is CATPATEGTEAFF.

This clone appeared a few times. CDR3 sequence reads: CASSQVLSETQYF. CDR3 coding DNA: TGCGCCAGCAGCCAAGTCTTATCCGAGACCCAGTACTTC. The gene calls are TRBV4-1 and TRBJ2-5; D is ambiguous. Germline CDR1 reads MGHRA; CDR2 reads YSYEKL. The CDR3 is 13 residues long. V was clipped by 1 base and J by 5 bases, with 8 bases between them.

The CDR3 sequence is CASSPGTSGTNEQFF. In DNA form, the CDR3 reads TGTGCCAGCAGCCCCGGGACTAGCGGGACCAATGAGCAGTTCTTC. The chain combines TRBV6-7 with TRBJ2-1; 13 positions agree with TRBD2. Being an ORF, TRBV6-7 has a function that is uncertain. There are 15 residues in the CDR3. Trimming took 6 bases from V and 6 from J; bases not matched to a gene: 5.

V and J are TRBV15 and TRBJ2-1; a possible D gene is TRBD2 (5 bases). This CDR3 contains 13 residues. V lost 0 bases and J 7 bases, leaving 7 bases between the germline ends. From germline, CDR1 is LNHNV and CDR2 YYDKDF (reference sequence). The chain's CDR3 is CATSRDLANEQFF. The CDR3 DNA follows: TGTGCCACCAGCAGAGATCTAGCAAATGAGCAGTTCTTC.

As to this clone: This probably arose from a read error, given a far larger clone one base away. The sample contains more than one DNA sequence encoding this CDR3. The chain joins TRBV5-4 to TRBJ2-1, with 9 bases aligning to TRBD2. V trimming: 3 bases; J trimming: 6 bases; junction bases outside the gene matches: 10. Germline CDR1 reads SGHNT; CDR2 reads YYREEE (reference sequence). The CDR3 contains 16 residues. The CDR3 sequence is CASSSGRGLAVNEQFF. CDR3 coding DNA: TGTGCCAGCAGCTCGGGGCGGGGACTAGCTGTCAATGAGCAGTTCTTC.

The rearrangement joins TRBV5-1 to TRBJ2-2; TRBD1 might be the D (5 bases). The CDR3 is made up of 17 amino acids. With 0 bases removed from V and 0 bases from J, the gap between germline ends came to 12 bases. CDR1 is SGHRS and CDR2 is YFSETQ in the germline V gene. CDR3 nucleotides: TGCGCCAGCAGCTTGGCCCAAACAGGCGCGAACACCGGGGAGCTGTTTTTT. This encodes CASSLAQTGANTGELFF.

The V and J genes are TRBV6-1 and TRBJ2-1; TRBD2 agrees at 13 bases. The ends lost 5 bases at V and 10 bases at J; junction bases unmatched: 8. This CDR3 region has 15 residues. CDR1 is MNHNS, CDR2 SASEGT, per germline. CDR3 nucleotide sequence: TGTGCCAGCAGTTTTGGACTAGCGGGAGACGGGGAGCAGTTCTTC. It specifies CASSFGLAGDGEQFF.

The chain employs TRBV10-2 and TRBJ2-7, with 7 bases matching TRBD1. The CDR3 has 13 residues. The V gene end was trimmed by 3 bases and the J gene end by 6 bases; junction bases not matched to a gene: 5. The germline V gene has CDR1 WSHSY and CDR2 SAAADI. The CDR3: CASSEGGQFEQYF. The CDR3 DNA reads TGCGCCAGCAGTGAAGGGGGACAGTTCGAGCAGTACTTC.